This T cell receptor beta chain was sequenced in a study of response to subunit inactivated influenza vaccine (dated by TCRdb to about 2018). Regarding the study in general: To follow how T cells responded to a trivalent subunit inactivated influenza vaccine, the researchers relied on deep quantitative profiling of the T cell receptor repertoire.

Remarks on this clonotype: Its binding antigen is unknown. No base quality values were provided; no much bigger clone lies one nucleotide off.

Receptor libraries were prepared by RT-PCR. Data came from an Illumina HiSeq 2500. In-frame beta chains were kept once TCRdb had trimmed the public reads at Q25 with fastp and called clones with MiXCR. One record per CDR3 amino acid sequence lists the most common genes and DNA. This sample comprises 500,000 to 550,000 distinct CDR3 sequences, approximately 22% of them detected only once. The ten largest clones take up approximately 3% of the sample. General conclusions and limits of the study: The authors suggested that each seasonal influenza vaccination may recruit only a limited number of new T cells.

V is reduced by 8 bases and J by 4 bases, leaving a spacing of 16 bases between them. The germline V gene sets CDR1 to MDHEN and CDR2 to SYDVKM. The CDR3 runs 14 amino acids, cysteine and phenylalanine included. The CDR3 DNA has 42 bases and is translated from base 1. Another study also made use of these data, one on T cells expressing NK-cell markers. The other study reports the following: The TCR beta cDNA libraries were made using 5'RACE template switching, a step that added both a universal primer site and unique molecular identifiers. Three sorted T-cell subsets (CD3+CD56+NKG2C+, CD3+CD56+NKG2C- and CD3+CD56-NKG2C+) from fewer than 10 donors had their TCR beta-chain repertoires profiled. Of the eight sequenced donors, seven were found to be HCMV-seropositive and one was found to be HCMV-seronegative. In several experiments an anti-gammadeltaTCR antibody was added to restrict sorting to alphabetaTCR-expressing T cells. In over five donors, the dominant CD3+CD56+NKG2C+ clonotypes were found to rank among the top 10 CD8+ clonotypes and to make up 1.0-7.0% of CD8+ T cells. Those dominant clonotypes were again the most abundant among CD3+CD56-NKG2C+ cells in a handful of donors, at 28.3-60.1%. Whether the expanded NKG2C-expressing T cell clones were specific for HCMV antigens was left unclear. The study sequenced eight donors, all healthy volunteers chosen at random: three men and five women. To determine HCMV serostatus, a commercial ELISA kit was used to detect HCMV-specific IgG in serum. Ficoll density gradient centrifugation was used to isolate peripheral blood mononuclear cells from blood. CD4+ and CD8+ T cells were isolated from PBMC by magnetic immunoseparation with Miltenyi isolation kits. Synthesis of cDNA was primed from the TCR beta constant segment and was followed by two consecutive PCR amplification steps. Sequencing of the libraries produced 2 x 150 bp reads on Illumina HiSeq 2000/2500, MiSeq or NextSeq. MIGEC was used to demultiplex reads and group the reads by UMI, and MiTCR was used to assemble and quantify clonotypes. To remove erroneous sequences, TCR cDNA sequences were retained only when supported by two or more reads. The tcR package was used for downstream repertoire analysis, and clonotypes were matched between fractions using CDR3 nucleotide sequence together with V segment. VDJmatch was used to annotate antigen specificity against VDJdb, with one amino acid substitution in CDR3 permitted.

The V and J segments used are TRBV28 and TRBJ2-3, with an unclear D gene assignment. The starting material was CD4+ T cells sorted from PBMCs, obtained 11 to 12 days after vaccination. The sequence was collected from a man aged 45 to 65 who received an inactivated influenza vaccine. Donor details come from another sample of the same person, matched by shared clones. The DNA sequence is given as TGTGCCAGCGGTGGGGTCTTACTCGCAGATACGCAGTATTTT. Its translation is CASGGVLLADTQYF.